This entry features one TCR beta chain sequence. Profiling relied on immunoSEQ multiplex PCR, and the TCRdb table lists in-frame clones only, not all of them. The data show tens of thousands of clones, with 60% to 75% seen just once and around 5% held by the top ten. V dropped 4 bases and J dropped 3; count of bases not matched to a gene: 3. CDR1 is MDHEN and CDR2 is SYDVKM in the germline V gene. The CDR3 consists of 14 residues. This sample was taken from a study of CD4+ T cells in melanoma. Sequencing input: tumor tissue. The chain employs TRBV28 and TRBJ1-2, with 9 bases lining up with TRBD1. This receptor was identified in a human donor with melanoma. This chain's CDR3 is CASSSGTGYYGYTF. The CDR3 nucleotides read TGTGCCAGCAGTTCGGGGACAGGGTACTATGGCTACACCTTC.